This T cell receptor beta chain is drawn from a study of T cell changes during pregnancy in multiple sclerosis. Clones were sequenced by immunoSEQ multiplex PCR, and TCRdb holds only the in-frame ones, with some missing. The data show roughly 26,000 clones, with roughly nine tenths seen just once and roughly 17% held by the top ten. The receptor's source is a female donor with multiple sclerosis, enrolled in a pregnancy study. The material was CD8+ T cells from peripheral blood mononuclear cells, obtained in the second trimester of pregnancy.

The CDR3, as DNA: TGTGCCAGCGGAGACACAGGGGGCGGACAGCCCCAGCATTTT. Translating gives CASGDTGGGQPQHF. J is TRBJ1-5 and V is TRBV2, with 9 positions matching TRBD1. CDR3 length equals 14 residues. With 8 bases clipped from V and 7 bases from J, the junction kept 9 bases outside the gene matches. Germline CDR1 and CDR2: SNHLY and FYNNEI.